The 13 T cell receptor beta chains listed next were all sequenced from one sample in a study of blood T cell repertoires in COVID-19. Libraries were prepared by immunoSEQ multiplex PCR; TCRdb keeps only in-frame clonotypes and omits some of them. The table records some 190,000 clones, roughly 88% of them present only once. Specimen: peripheral blood. Receptors originate from a man between 18 and 35 years old with active or convalescent COVID-19.

The chain combines TRBV29-1 with TRBJ2-7; TRBD1 agrees at 9 bases. Germline V gene lookup returns CDR1 SQVTM and CDR2 ANQGSEA. Trimming took 4 bases from V and 3 from J; bases not matched to a gene: 7. This CDR3 is built from 14 residues. CDR3: CSVAGTGTFYEQYF. CDR3 DNA sequence: TGCAGCGTTGCCGGGACAGGGACCTTCTACGAGCAGTACTTC.

This chain links TRBV14 with TRBJ2-1, with D hard to call. Looked up from germline, CDR1 is SGHDN and CDR2 is FVKESK. CDR3 length equals 16 residues. The V end lost 0 bases, the J end lost 2 bases, and 11 bases lay between the germline ends. CDR3 nucleotide sequence: TGTGCCAGCAGCCAAGATAACTATCACCCCTACAATGAGCAGTTCTTC. Translating gives CASSQDNYHPYNEQFF.

The chain recombines TRBV6-6 with TRBJ2-3; a weak D match, TRBD2 (5 bases). V lost 1 base to trimming and J lost 4 bases, with 9 bases between them. CDR1 is MNHNY and CDR2 is SVGAGI in the germline V gene (reference sequence). This CDR3 is 14 amino acids long. In DNA form, the CDR3 reads TGTGCCAGCAGTTACTATGCGGGCTCAGATACGCAGTATTTT. Amino acids: CASSYYAGSDTQYF.

This clone was seen more than once but under ten times. V gene TRBV5-1 combines with J gene TRBJ1-2; D remains ambiguous. Trimming stripped 4 bases from V and 4 bases from J, with 14 bases between. CDR1 and CDR2 from the germline V gene are SGHRS and YFSETQ. This CDR3 is 14 amino acids long. CDR3 protein: CASSPGVMGYGYTF. CDR3 DNA: TGCGCCAGCAGCCCCGGGGTCATGGGCTATGGCTACACCTTC. The whole variable domain, remainder taken from reference TRBV5-1 and TRBJ1-2, is KAGVTQTPRYLIKTRGQQVTLSCSPISGHRSVSWYQQTPGQGLQFLFEYFSETQRNKGNFPGRFSGRQFSNSRSEMNVSTLELGDSALYLCASSPGVMGYGYTFGSGTRLTVV.

This chain connects TRBV7-3 to TRBJ2-5; no definite D call. V dropped 2 bases and J dropped 4 bases, with 8 bases sitting between them. From germline, CDR1 is SGHTA and CDR2 FQGTGA. The CDR3 is 13 amino acids. The CDR3 DNA reads as TGTGCCAGCAGCTTACGGCTAGGAGAGACCCAGTACTTC. Its translation is CASSLRLGETQYF.

The chain has TRBV3-1 (or the pseudogene TRBV3-2) and TRBJ2-2; 9 bases are shared with TRBD1. Germline CDR1 and CDR2: LGHDT and YNNKEL (reference sequence). The V segment lost 4 bases and the J segment 4 bases; nucleotides outside the gene matches: 1. This CDR3 has 14 residues. The CDR3 region is CASSPGQGTGELFF. The CDR3 region has the DNA TGTGCCAGCAGCCCGGGACAGGGCACCGGGGAGCTGTTTTTT.

The rearrangement joins TRBV2 to TRBJ1-4; D unresolved. Germline V gene data show CDR1 as SNHLY and CDR2 as FYNNEI. The CDR3 has 14 amino acids. Trimming left V 9 bases short and J 6 bases short, with 17 bases between. The CDR3 loop is CARGSRREDEKLFF. The CDR3 region has the DNA TGTGCCAGGGGCTCGCGTCGGGAGGATGAAAAACTGTTTTTT.

In this sample, this clone turned up a few times. The rearrangement joins TRBV7-2 to TRBJ2-2; D uncertain. CDR1 is SGHTA, CDR2 FQGNSA, per germline. There are 14 residues in the CDR3. Trimming cost V 0 bases and J 6 bases, with 8 bases left between them. Here the CDR3 reads CASSLAHEAGELFF. CDR3 DNA sequence: TGTGCCAGCAGCTTAGCGCACGAGGCCGGGGAGCTGTTTTTT.

The rearrangement links TRBV28 to TRBJ2-7, with D maybe TRBD2 (5 bases). The CDR3 consists of 16 residues. The V gene lost 5 bases and the J gene lost 3 bases, with 20 bases spanning the gap. Germline values: CDR1 MDHEN, CDR2 SYDVKM. CDR3 sequence (DNA): TGTGCCAGCAGTGAGGTGTGGCGGGTTGTCAGCTACGAGCAGTACTTC. This translates into CASSEVWRVVSYEQYF.

The table lists this clone with a count of one. J is TRBJ2-3 and V is TRBV7-3; TRBD2 matches 9 bases. The junction had 8 bases not matched to a gene; V was cut back by 6 bases and J by 4 bases. The CDR3 totals 15 residues. Germline CDR1 reads SGHTA; CDR2 reads FQGTGA. In DNA form, the CDR3 reads TGTGCCAGCAGTACCTGGGGACTAGCAGCAGATACGCAGTATTTT. It translates to CASSTWGLAADTQYF.

The J gene is TRBJ2-5, the V gene TRBV7-9; D possibly corresponds to TRBD1 (6 bases). Germline V gene data show CDR1 as SEHNR and CDR2 as FQNEAQ (reference sequence). The germline V and J ends were trimmed by 2 bases and 5 bases, with 15 bases remaining between them. The CDR3 spans 15 residues. CDR3 nucleotide sequence: TGTGCCAGCAGCTTACTGGCCAGGGGTGTCGAGACCCAGTACTTC. It codes for CASSLLARGVETQYF.

As regards this clone: The sample has other DNA sequences that encode this CDR3 too. V usage is TRBV19 and J usage is TRBJ1-2; 8 nucleotides align to TRBD1. The CDR3 is 13 residues long. Losses at the gene ends were 6 bases for V and 7 bases for J; bases not matched to a gene: 7. Germline V gene lookup returns CDR1 LNHDA and CDR2 SQIVND (reference sequence). CDR3 bases: TGTGCCAGTAGCCCGGACAGGGTGGGTGGCTACACCTTC. Encoded protein: CASSPDRVGGYTF.

A few counts support this clone. The chain joins TRBV2 to TRBJ1-5; no firm D call. The CDR3 has 13 amino acids. The V end lost 4 bases, the J end lost 1 base, and 5 bases lay between the germline ends. From germline, CDR1 is SNHLY and CDR2 FYNNEI. CDR3 nucleotides: TGTGCCAGCAGTGTTTCGAGCAATCAGCCCCAGCATTTT. It encodes CASSVSSNQPQHF.